This TCR beta chain was sequenced during a study of T cell responses to AZD1222 COVID-19 vaccine. Study-level points and caveats: Among vaccine-associated CD4 TCRs, coverage spanned spike, with dominance at 160-218 and 743-854. An increase in Spike-specific TCR breadth and depth was observed after two AZD1222 doses. The reported proportion of spike-specific TCRs targeting unmutated variant regions was nearly half. Only a handful of AZD1222 recipients, several in all, had baseline seropositivity.

Sequencing was performed with immunoSEQ multiplex PCR; in TCRdb, only in-frame clones are kept and a portion is missing. There are approximately 150,000 clones in the sample; about 95% occur only once, and about 1.3% lies in the top ten. With 4 bases removed from V and 4 bases from J, the gap between germline ends came to 8 bases. The germline gives CDR1 SGHKS, CDR2 YYEKEE (reference sequence). The length of the CDR3 is 13 residues. As to this clone: The antigen is unknown.

The V gene is TRBV5-5, the J gene TRBJ1-4, with D hard to call. The sequence was obtained from an adult in good health. The sequencing used peripheral blood, collected on day 0 of AZD1222 vaccination. In DNA, the CDR3 is TGTGCCAGCAGCCCTAGGTTTAATGAAAAACTGTTTTTT. Translated, it gives CASSPRFNEKLFF.